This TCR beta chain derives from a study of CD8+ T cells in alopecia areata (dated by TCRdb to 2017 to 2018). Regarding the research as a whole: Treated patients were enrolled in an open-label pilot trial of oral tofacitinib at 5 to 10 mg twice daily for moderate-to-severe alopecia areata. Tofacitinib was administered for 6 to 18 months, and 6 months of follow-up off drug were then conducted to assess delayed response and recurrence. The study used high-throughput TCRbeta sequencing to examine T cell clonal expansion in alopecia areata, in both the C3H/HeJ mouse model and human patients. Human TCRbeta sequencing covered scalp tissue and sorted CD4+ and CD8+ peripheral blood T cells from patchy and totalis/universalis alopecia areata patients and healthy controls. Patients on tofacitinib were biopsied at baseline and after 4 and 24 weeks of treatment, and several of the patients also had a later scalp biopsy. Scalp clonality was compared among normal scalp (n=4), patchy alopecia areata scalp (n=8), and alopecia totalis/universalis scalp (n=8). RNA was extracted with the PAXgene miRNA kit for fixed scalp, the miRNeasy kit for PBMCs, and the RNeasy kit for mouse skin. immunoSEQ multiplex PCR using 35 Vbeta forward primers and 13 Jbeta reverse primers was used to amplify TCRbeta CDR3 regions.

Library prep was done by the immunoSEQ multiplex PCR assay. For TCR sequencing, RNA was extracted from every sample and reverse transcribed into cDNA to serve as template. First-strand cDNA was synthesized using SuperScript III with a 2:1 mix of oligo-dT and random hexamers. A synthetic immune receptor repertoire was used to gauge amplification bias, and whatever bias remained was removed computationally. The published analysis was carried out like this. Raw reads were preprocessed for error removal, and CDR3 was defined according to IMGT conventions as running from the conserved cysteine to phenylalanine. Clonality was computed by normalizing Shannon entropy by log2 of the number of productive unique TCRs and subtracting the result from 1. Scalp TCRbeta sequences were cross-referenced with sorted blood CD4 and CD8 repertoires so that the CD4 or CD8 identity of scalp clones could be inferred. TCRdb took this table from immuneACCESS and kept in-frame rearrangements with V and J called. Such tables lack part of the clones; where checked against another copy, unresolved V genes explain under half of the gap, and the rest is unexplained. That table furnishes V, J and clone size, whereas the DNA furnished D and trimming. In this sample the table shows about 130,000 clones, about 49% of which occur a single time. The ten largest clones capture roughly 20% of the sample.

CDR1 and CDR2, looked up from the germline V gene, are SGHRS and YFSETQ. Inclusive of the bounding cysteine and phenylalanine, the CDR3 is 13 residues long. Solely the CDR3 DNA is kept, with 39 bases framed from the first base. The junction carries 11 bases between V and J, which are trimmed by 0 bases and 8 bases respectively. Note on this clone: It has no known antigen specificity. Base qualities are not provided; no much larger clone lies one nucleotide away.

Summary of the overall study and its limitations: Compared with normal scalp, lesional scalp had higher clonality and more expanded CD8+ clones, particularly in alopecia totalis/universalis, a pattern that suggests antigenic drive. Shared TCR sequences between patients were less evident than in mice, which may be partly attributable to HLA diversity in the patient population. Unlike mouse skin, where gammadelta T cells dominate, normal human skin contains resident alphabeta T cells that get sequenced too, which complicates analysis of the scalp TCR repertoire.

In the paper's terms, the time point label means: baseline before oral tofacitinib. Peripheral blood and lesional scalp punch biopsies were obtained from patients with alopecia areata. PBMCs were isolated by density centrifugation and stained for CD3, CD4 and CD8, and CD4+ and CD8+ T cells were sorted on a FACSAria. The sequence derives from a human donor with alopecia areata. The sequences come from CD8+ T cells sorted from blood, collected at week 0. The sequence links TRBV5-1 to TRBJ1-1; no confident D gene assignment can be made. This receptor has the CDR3 CASSLEGGFEAFF. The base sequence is TGCGCCAGCAGCTTGGAAGGCGGGTTCGAAGCTTTCTTT.